The following is a T cell receptor (beta chain) sequence with its context. Clones were sequenced by immunoSEQ multiplex PCR, and TCRdb holds only the in-frame ones, with some missing. The data show 320,000 or so clones, with approximately 88% seen just once and less than 6.5% held by the top ten. The sample belongs to a study of blood T cell repertoires in COVID-19. This CDR3 has 16 amino acids. Material: PBMCs or T cells enriched from blood (not recorded which). The chain carries TRBV1 and TRBJ1-6; the table calls TRBD1, which could not be checked here. TRBV1 is noted as a pseudogene. This TCR derives from a man under 40 who had recovered from COVID-19. The CDR3 coding sequence is TGCACCAGCAGCCACCCCGACAGGAGGTTACCTTCACCCCTCCACTTT. Translated, it gives CTSSHPDRRLPSPLHF.